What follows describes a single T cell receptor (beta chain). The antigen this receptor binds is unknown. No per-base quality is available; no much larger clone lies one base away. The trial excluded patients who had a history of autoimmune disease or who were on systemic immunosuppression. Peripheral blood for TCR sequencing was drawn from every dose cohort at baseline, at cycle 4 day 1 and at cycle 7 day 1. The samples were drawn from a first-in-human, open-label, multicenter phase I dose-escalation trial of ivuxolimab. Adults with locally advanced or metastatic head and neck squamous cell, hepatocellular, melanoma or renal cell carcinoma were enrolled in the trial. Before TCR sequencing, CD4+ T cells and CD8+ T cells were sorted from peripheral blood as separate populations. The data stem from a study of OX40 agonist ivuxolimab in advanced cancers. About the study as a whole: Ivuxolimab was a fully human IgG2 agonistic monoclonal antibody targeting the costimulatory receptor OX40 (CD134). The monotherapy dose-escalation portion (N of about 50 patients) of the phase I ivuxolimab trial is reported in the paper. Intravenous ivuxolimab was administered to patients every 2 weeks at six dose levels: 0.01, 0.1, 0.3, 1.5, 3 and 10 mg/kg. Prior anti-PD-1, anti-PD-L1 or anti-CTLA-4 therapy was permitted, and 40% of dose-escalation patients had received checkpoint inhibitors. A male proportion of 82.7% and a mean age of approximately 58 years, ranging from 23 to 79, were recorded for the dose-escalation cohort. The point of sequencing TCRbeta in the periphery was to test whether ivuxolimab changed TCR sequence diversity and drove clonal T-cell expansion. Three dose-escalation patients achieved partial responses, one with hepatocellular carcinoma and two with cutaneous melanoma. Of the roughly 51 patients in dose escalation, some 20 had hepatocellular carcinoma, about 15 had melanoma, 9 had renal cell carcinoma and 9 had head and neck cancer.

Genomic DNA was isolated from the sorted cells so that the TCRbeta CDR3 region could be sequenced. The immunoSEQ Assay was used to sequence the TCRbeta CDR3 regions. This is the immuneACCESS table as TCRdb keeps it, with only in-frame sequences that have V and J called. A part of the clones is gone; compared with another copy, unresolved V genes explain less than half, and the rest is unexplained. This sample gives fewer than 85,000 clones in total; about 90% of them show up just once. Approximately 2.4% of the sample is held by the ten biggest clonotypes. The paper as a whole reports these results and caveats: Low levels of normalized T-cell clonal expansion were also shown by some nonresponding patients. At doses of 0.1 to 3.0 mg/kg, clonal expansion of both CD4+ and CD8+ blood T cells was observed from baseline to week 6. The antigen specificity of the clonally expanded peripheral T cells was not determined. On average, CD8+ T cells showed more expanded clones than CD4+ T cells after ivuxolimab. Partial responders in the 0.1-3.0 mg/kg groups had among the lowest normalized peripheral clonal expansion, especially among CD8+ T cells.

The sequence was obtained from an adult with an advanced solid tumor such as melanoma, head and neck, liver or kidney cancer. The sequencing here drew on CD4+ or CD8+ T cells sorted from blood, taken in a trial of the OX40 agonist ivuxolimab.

At the DNA level, the sequence is TGTGCCAGCTCACCAGCGGGGGTGGGTGAAGCTTTCTTT. It encodes CASSPAGVGEAFF. The V gene is TRBV18 and the J gene is TRBJ1-1, and the D gene may be TRBD1, 5 bases matching. V loses 2 bases, J loses 7 bases, and the germline ends lie 11 bases apart. The CDR3 numbers 13 residues from cysteine through phenylalanine. Just the 39-base CDR3 DNA is kept, in frame starting at base 1. In the germline V gene, CDR1 corresponds to KGHSH and CDR2 to LQKENI. Reference TRBV18 and TRBJ1-1 genes cover what lies past the CDR3, so the full variable domain is NAGVMQNPRHLVRRRGQEARLRCSPMKGHSHVYWYRQLPEEGLKFMVYLQKENIIDESGMPKERFSAEFPKEGPSILRIQQVVRGDSAAYFCASSPAGVGEAFFGQGTRLTVV.